What follows describes a single T cell receptor (beta chain). Antigen: not known. The team made cDNA by running eight separate reactions for each sample. Nested amplification of TCRalpha and TCRbeta cDNA involved two PCRs of about 16 and 10 cycles. After re-calling the 5' RACE reads, TCRdb lists one entry per CDR3 protein, DNA absent. The sample's table shows about 41,000 distinct CDR3 sequences. Germline V CDR1 and CDR2: MRHNA, SNTAGT. This CDR3 is built from 16 residues. Donors gave 2.5 ml of blood apiece. The data derive from a study of monozygotic twins with inflammatory bowel disease. Regarding the study as a whole: A reduction in TCRbeta diversity (inverse Simpson) was seen in IBD patients relative to healthy co-twins.

The chain links TRBV6-4 to TRBJ2-3; TCRdb calls TRBD2, which cannot be checked without DNA. The sequencing input was blood. This receptor was obtained from a human donor with ulcerative colitis or Crohn's disease, or a healthy co-twin of an affected twin (not recorded which). The CDR3 loop reads CASSVDSGVVTDTQYF.